This is a list of T cell receptor beta chains from one sample in a study of cytomegalovirus exposure and HLA in healthy donors. TCRdb's copy holds only in-frame clones and misses some; the assay was immunoSEQ multiplex PCR. The repertoire consists of approximately 61,000 clones, with approximately 80% occurring once and the leading ten covering roughly 8.2%. Sequences were obtained from PBMCs. Every receptor here comes from a man between 18 and 29 years old in good health and CMV-seropositive. Each CDR3 is given with its conserved first and last residue. D genes are given only for firm matches. Clone size is given for some rows only: seen once, a few or many times, or a class if the clone is expanded.

abundance	j_gene	d_gene	v_gene	CDR3nt	CDR3aa
.	TRBJ2-7	TRBD1	TRBV7-2	TGTGCCAGCAGCTTGCCCCAGGGGGCCACCTACGAGCAGTACTTC	CASSLPQGATYEQYF
.	TRBJ1-2	TRBD1	TRBV28	TGTGCCAGCAGTTTATACCAGGGGGCCGTTGATGGCTACACCTTC	CASSLYQGAVDGYTF
few	TRBJ2-3	.	TRBV5-4	TGTGCCACCGGGGAGGGCACAGATACGCAGTATTTT	CATGEGTDTQYF
.	TRBJ1-2	.	TRBV27	TGTGCCAGCAGTCCTTCCGTTAGTCCATATGGCTACACCTTC	CASSPSVSPYGYTF
.	TRBJ1-1	.	TRBV30	TGTGCCTGGAGTGTTGGGGGGGCCACTGAAGCTTTCTTT	CAWSVGGATEAFF
.	TRBJ1-2	TRBD1	TRBV6-5	TGTGCCAGCAGTTACAGAGGACAGGGCAACTATGGCTACACCTTC	CASSYRGQGNYGYTF
.	TRBJ1-2	.	TRBV20-1	TGCAGTGCTGAGCTTGAAGTCGGCTACACCTTC	CSAELEVGYTF
few	TRBJ2-7	.	TRBV10-2	TGCGCCACCCAGGCACTCCCGGGAGAAGGCGAGCAGTACTTC	CATQALPGEGEQYF
.	TRBJ1-1	TRBD1	TRBV9	TGTGCCAGCAGCGCTGGGGACAGGCCGAACACTGAAGCTTTCTTT	CASSAGDRPNTEAFF
.	TRBJ2-3	TRBD2	TRBV5-4	TGTGCCAGCAGCTTGGACACCACGGGAGGGCCTGGGGATACGCAGTATTTT	CASSLDTTGGPGDTQYF
.	TRBJ1-2	TRBD1	TRBV30	TGTGCCTGGACCCCCGGGACAGGGAACGGCTACACCTTC	CAWTPGTGNGYTF
.	TRBJ2-3	.	TRBV10-2	TGCGCCACCCGAAGGGGCGTCTCGGAACCGACAGATACGCAGTATTTT	CATRRGVSEPTDTQYF
few	TRBJ1-4	.	TRBV5-6	TGTGCCAGCAGCTGGGGGGGTCCGGACAGCAACGAAAAACTGTTTTTT	CASSWGGPDSNEKLFF
.	TRBJ1-5	.	TRBV9	TGTGCCAGCAGCGTAGGGGACACCAGCAATCAGCCCCAGCATTTT	CASSVGDTSNQPQHF
.	TRBJ1-1	TRBD1	TRBV9	TGTGCCAGCAGCCCACGGACAGGGCGGCTTACGGACACTGAAGCTTTCTTT	CASSPRTGRLTDTEAFF
.	TRBJ2-2	.	TRBV9	TGTGCCAGCAGCGTTGGTAGTATGACCGGGGAGCTGTTTTTT	CASSVGSMTGELFF
.	TRBJ2-2	TRBD2	TRBV19	TGTGCCAGTAGTATAAGCGGGGCCGGGGAGCTGTTTTTT	CASSISGAGELFF
few	TRBJ2-7	TRBD1	TRBV5-6	TGTGCCAGCAGCTTGAAGGGGGCCCTCCGCTACGAGCAGTACTTC	CASSLKGALRYEQYF
once	TRBJ2-2	.	TRBV7-9	TGTGCCAGCAGTCCGAAGCGGAACACCGGGGAGCTGTTTTTT	CASSPKRNTGELFF
.	TRBJ2-1	.	TRBV7-9	TGTGCCGTTGGACTCAACCACAATGAGCAGTTCTTC	CAVGLNHNEQFF
few	TRBJ2-7	TRBD1	TRBV6-1	TGTGCCAGCAGTGCCATGACAGGGGCCTCCTACGAGCAGTACTTC	CASSAMTGASYEQYF
.	TRBJ2-2	.	TRBV6-4	TGTGCCAGCGGAGACAGTTATAACACCGGGGAGCTGTTTTTT	CASGDSYNTGELFF
once	TRBJ1-1	.	TRBV18	TGTGCCAGCTCACCAAGGGACTCTATGAACACTGAAGCTTTCTTT	CASSPRDSMNTEAFF
.	TRBJ1-1	.	TRBV27	TGTGCCAGCAGGAGGCCGAACACTGAAGCTTTCTTT	CASRRPNTEAFF
.	TRBJ1-5	.	TRBV4-2	TGTGCCAGCAGCCAAGAGAGCAACAGCAATCAGCCCCAGCATTTT	CASSQESNSNQPQHF
.	TRBJ2-3	.	TRBV6-4	TGTGCCAGCAGTGACTCCGACACCACAGATACGCAGTATTTT	CASSDSDTTDTQYF
.	TRBJ2-1	TRBD2	TRBV27	TGTGCCAGCCAGAGCTGGGGACTAGCGGGAGGGTTCGGCTACAATGAGCAGTTCTTC	CASQSWGLAGGFGYNEQFF
.	TRBJ1-1	.	TRBV7-9	TGTGCCAGCAGCCTAGGTGGAGGCTTTTGGGCTTTCTTT	CASSLGGGFWAFF
.	TRBJ2-6	.	TRBV9	TGTGCCAGCAGCTTATTCCGGGACAAATCGTACCACTCTGGGGCCAACGTCCTGACTTTC	CASSLFRDKSYHSGANVLTF
.	TRBJ2-7	TRBD2	TRBV5-4	TGTGCCAGCAGCTTGGGCGGGAGGACTACCTACGAGCAGTACTTC	CASSLGGRTTYEQYF
few	TRBJ1-2	.	TRBV4-1	TGCGCCAGCAGCCAGCAAACAGGGCAACACTATGGCTACACCTTC	CASSQQTGQHYGYTF